A single sample is the source of the 16 T cell receptor beta chains below, sequenced in a study of shared clonotypes between healthy human individuals. Profiled with immunoSEQ multiplex PCR; TCRdb holds only in-frame clones, not every one. The table includes 2.3 million or so clones, more than 85% detected once. Sample: naive CD4+ T cells from PBMCs. Noted subset: CD45RA+ positively selected. The origin of the receptors is a young man in good health. Some clones in this sample may be carry-over from other donors' samples.

This clone came up a few times. This sample includes further DNA sequences coding for the same CDR3. The V and J genes are TRBV5-1 and TRBJ1-1; 8 bases are shared with TRBD1. CDR1 is SGHRS and CDR2 is YFSETQ in the germline V gene. CDR3 length: 14 amino acids. After removal of 2 bases from V and 2 bases from J, the junction contained 2 bases not matched to a gene. The DNA of the CDR3 is TGCGCCAGCAGCTTCGGACAGGGAAACACTGAAGCTTTCTTT. Translation: CASSFGQGNTEAFF.

Concerning this clone: Other DNA sequences in the sample encode the same CDR3. This chain links TRBV5-6 with TRBJ2-7; D uncertain. CDR3 length: 12 amino acids. The V end was cut by 1 base, the J end by 4 bases, with 6 bases between. Germline V gene data show CDR1 as SGHDT and CDR2 as YYEEEE. This CDR3 is CASSLSAYEQYF. The CDR3 region has the DNA TGTGCCAGCAGCTTGTCTGCGTACGAGCAGTACTTC.

The gene calls are TRBV4-1 and TRBJ1-5, with TRBD1 matching over 7 bases. The length of the CDR3 is 19 residues. V trimming: 4 bases; J trimming: 6 bases; junction bases outside the gene matches: 21. Germline lookup yields CDR1 MGHRA and CDR2 YSYEKL. The CDR3 protein is CASSRNEVSLQGNGQPQHF. The CDR3 DNA is TGCGCCAGCAGCCGAAATGAAGTAAGTTTACAGGGGAACGGTCAGCCCCAGCATTTT.

This clone was recorded a few times. The chain has TRBV19 and TRBJ1-2; D gene unclear. V was clipped by 4 bases and J by 8 bases, with 17 bases between them. This CDR3 is built from 14 residues. Per the germline V gene, CDR1 is LNHDA and CDR2 is SQIVND (reference sequence). DNA of the CDR3: TGTGCCAGTAGTACCCGTGGAGCAGCGGACGGCTACACCTTC. Amino acid sequence: CASSTRGAADGYTF.

This clone was seen just once. The CDR3 loop reads CASSAQTNTEAFF. CDR3 nucleotide sequence: TGTGCCAGCAGTGCCCAGACGAACACTGAAGCTTTCTTT. The chain employs TRBV6-1 and TRBJ1-1; no firm D call. Trimming shortened V by 4 bases and J by 1 base, and 7 bases separated the two germline ends. Germline V gene data show CDR1 as MNHNS and CDR2 as SASEGT. This CDR3 has 13 residues.

The chain is built from TRBV7-9 and TRBJ1-3; possible D gene TRBD1, 6 bases. V lost 5 bases, J lost 4 bases, and 12 bases lay in between. CDR1 is SEHNR and CDR2 is FQNEAQ in the germline V gene (reference sequence). The CDR3 is made up of 14 amino acids. CDR3 bases: TGTGCCAGCAGCGAACAGGGTATCGGAAACACCATATATTTT. This encodes CASSEQGIGNTIYF.

The chain carries TRBV5-1 and TRBJ1-1; possibly TRBD1 for D (6 bases). Trimming left V 1 base short and J 0 bases short, with 13 bases between. Germline assignment: CDR1 SGHRS and CDR2 YFSETQ. The CDR3 sequence is 16 residues long. The CDR3 spells CASSLRGQNLNTEAFF. CDR3 nucleotide sequence: TGCGCCAGCAGCTTGCGAGGACAGAACTTGAACACTGAAGCTTTCTTT. Combining the CDR3 with reference TRBV5-1 and TRBJ1-1 gives the whole variable domain KAGVTQTPRYLIKTRGQQVTLSCSPISGHRSVSWYQQTPGQGLQFLFEYFSETQRNKGNFPGRFSGRQFSNSRSEMNVSTLELGDSALYLCASSLRGQNLNTEAFFGQGTRLTVV.

The chain has TRBV28 and TRBJ1-1, with D hard to call. The length of the CDR3 is 15 residues. Germline V gene data show CDR1 as MDHEN and CDR2 as SYDVKM. V lost 6 bases, J lost 3 bases, and 17 bases lay in between. The CDR3 bases are TGTGCCAGCAGATTGGAGGGTGTCGTATACACTGAAGCTTTCTTT. Translation: CASRLEGVVYTEAFF.

The chain links TRBV10-3 to TRBJ2-6; TRBD1 matches at 7 bases. The V gene end was trimmed by 4 bases and the J gene end by 2 bases; junction bases not matched to a gene: 5. CDR1 is ENHRY and CDR2 is SYGVKD in the germline V gene. The CDR3 spans 16 residues. The CDR3 nucleotides are TGTGCCATCAGTGGCGACAGGGCCCCTGGGGCCAACGTCCTGACTTTC. Protein product: CAISGDRAPGANVLTF.

The chain couples TRBV7-9 to TRBJ1-5; possibly TRBD1 for D (5 bases). The length of the CDR3 is 15 residues. Germline CDR1 and CDR2: SEHNR and FQNEAQ (reference sequence). Trimming removed 1 base at V and 4 bases at J, with 11 bases between. The CDR3 loop is CASSLDVAGNQPQHF. Written as DNA, the CDR3 is TGTGCCAGCAGCTTAGATGTGGCAGGGAATCAGCCCCAGCATTTT.

This clone was found once. The chain couples TRBV7-3 to TRBJ2-1; D remains unclear. V was cut by 4 bases and J by 1 base, with 11 bases left in between. The CDR3 loop spans 15 amino acids. From germline, CDR1 is SGHTA and CDR2 FQGTGA. The CDR3 loop is CASSSSPGSYNEQFF. In nucleotides, the CDR3 is TGTGCCAGCAGCTCATCCCCCGGATCCTACAATGAGCAGTTCTTC.

This clone is a singleton in its sample. The chain links TRBV5-1 to TRBJ2-3; D might be TRBD2 (6 bases). The ends were cut back, 3 bases at V and 6 bases at J, with 17 bases in the middle. In germline, CDR1 is SGHRS, CDR2 YFSETQ. The CDR3 has 15 residues. This CDR3 is CASSSGTSSQDTQYF. CDR3 nucleotides: TGCGCCAGCAGCTCAGGGACTTCCTCACAGGATACGCAGTATTTT.

V usage is TRBV2 and J usage is TRBJ2-1, with 10 nucleotides matching TRBD2. CDR1 and CDR2 from the germline V gene are SNHLY and FYNNEI. This CDR3 has 14 amino acids. V trimming: 7 bases; J trimming: 8 bases; junction bases outside the gene matches: 8. The CDR3 loop is CASNPASGSYEQFF. In DNA, the CDR3 is TGTGCCAGCAATCCGGCTAGCGGGAGCTATGAGCAGTTCTTC.

Worth noting for this clone: Other DNA sequences in the same sample also yield this CDR3. The V call is TRBV7-3, the J call TRBJ2-3, with 12 bases identical to TRBD2. The CDR3 consists of 16 residues. V lost 5 bases to trimming and J lost 0 bases; unmatched junction nucleotides: 3. Germline lookup yields CDR1 SGHTA and CDR2 FQGTGA. The CDR3 loop reads CASSPGLAGSTDTQYF. Written as DNA, the CDR3 is TGTGCCAGCAGCCCGGGACTAGCGGGTAGCACAGATACGCAGTATTTT.

This chain uses TRBV5-1 with TRBJ2-1; a weak D match, TRBD2 (5 bases). Looked up from germline, CDR1 is SGHRS and CDR2 is YFSETQ. V was cut by 3 bases and J by 7 bases, with 20 bases left in between. CDR3 size: 16 residues. The CDR3 DNA follows: TGCGCCAGCAGCTCAAGAGCGGCTGGAGGCGGGAATGAGCAGTTCTTC. Translation: CASSSRAAGGGNEQFF. Drawing the rest from reference TRBV5-1 and TRBJ2-1, the complete variable domain is KAGVTQTPRYLIKTRGQQVTLSCSPISGHRSVSWYQQTPGQGLQFLFEYFSETQRNKGNFPGRFSGRQFSNSRSEMNVSTLELGDSALYLCASSSRAAGGGNEQFFGPGTRLTVL.

Worth noting for this clone: The sample has other DNA sequences that encode this CDR3 too. This chain connects TRBV29-1 to TRBJ1-1, with D perhaps matching TRBD1 (5 bases). The germline gives CDR1 SQVTM, CDR2 ANQGSEA. The V end lost 7 bases, the J end lost 4 bases, and 7 bases lay between the germline ends. This CDR3 is 10 amino acids long. The CDR3: CSGGGTEAFF. The CDR3 bases are TGCAGCGGGGGGGGCACTGAAGCTTTCTTT.